This T cell receptor beta chain was captured by sequencing in a study of vaccination and CD4 T cells after COVID-19. The overall study: Samples taken post-COVID came a median around 3.5 months after diagnosis, ranging from 35 to 161. Every culture used as a control got a CEFX pool, an HIV-1 Nef pool, or no peptide.

This clonotype was observed a few times. What it recognizes is unknown. Oncomine TCR Beta short-read sequencing was applied to DNA from cultured CD4+ T cells. One entry per CDR3 protein, called by TCRdb with MiXCR from the PCR reads. The sample yields fewer than 15,000 distinct CDR3 sequences, 25% to 35% seen once. Germline V gives CDR1 MNHNS, CDR2 SASEGT. Trimming cost V 8 bases and J 2 bases; bases outside gene matches: 12. The CDR3 is 16 amino acids. Treatment defined: approximately 9-day PBMC culture with coronavirus spike peptide pools or control peptides (ViraFEST assay). Wells contained roughly 1.9 million PBMCs each, and these were cultured with about 10 IU/ml IL-2 and 9.5 to 10 ug/ml peptide pools.

Sequencing was performed on cultured CD4+ T cells from blood. The sequence was collected from a human donor with COVID-19. The chain links TRBV6-1 to TRBJ2-7; TRBD1 matches at 10 bases. CDR3 amino acids: CASRRQGAILPYEQYF. The CDR3 DNA follows: TGTGCCAGCCGGAGACAGGGGGCGATTCTCCCCTACGAGCAGTACTTC.